A single sample gave rise to the 3 T cell receptor beta chains below, sequenced in a study of shared clonotypes between healthy human individuals. Measured with immunoSEQ multiplex PCR; TCRdb has only the in-frame clones, and not every one. The table has about 2 million clones, 90% to 95% seen once. Sequences were obtained from naive CD4+ T cells sorted from blood. Indicated subset: CD45RA+ positively selected. These receptors all come from a man younger than 30 in good health.

The genes are TRBV7-3 and TRBJ2-1; 12 nucleotides agree with TRBD2. Germline lookup yields CDR1 SGHTA and CDR2 FQGTGA. V was pared by 4 bases and J by 9 bases, with 10 bases of the junction left unmatched. CDR3 length: 16 amino acids. CDR3: CASSSRTSGEVGEQFF. The CDR3 DNA sequence: TGTGCCAGCAGCTCGCGGACTAGCGGGGAGGTGGGTGAGCAGTTCTTC.

The CDR3 DNA reads TGTGCCAGCGCCACGTCAGGCTACCTTGAAGCTTTCTTT. As protein: CASATSGYLEAFF. The chain has TRBV2 and TRBJ1-1, with unresolved D. The CDR3 consists of 13 residues. V was clipped by 8 bases and J by 7 bases, with 17 bases between them. Germline V gives CDR1 SNHLY, CDR2 FYNNEI.

The chain recombines TRBV6-1 with TRBJ1-3, with a possible D match to TRBD1 (5 bases). V was cut by 1 base and J by 3 bases, with 10 bases left in between. Germline V lookup: CDR1 MNHNS, CDR2 SASEGT. The CDR3 covers 15 residues. CDR3: CASSEVRGFGNTIYF. As DNA, the CDR3 is TGTGCCAGCAGTGAAGTCCGGGGGTTTGGAAACACCATATATTTT.